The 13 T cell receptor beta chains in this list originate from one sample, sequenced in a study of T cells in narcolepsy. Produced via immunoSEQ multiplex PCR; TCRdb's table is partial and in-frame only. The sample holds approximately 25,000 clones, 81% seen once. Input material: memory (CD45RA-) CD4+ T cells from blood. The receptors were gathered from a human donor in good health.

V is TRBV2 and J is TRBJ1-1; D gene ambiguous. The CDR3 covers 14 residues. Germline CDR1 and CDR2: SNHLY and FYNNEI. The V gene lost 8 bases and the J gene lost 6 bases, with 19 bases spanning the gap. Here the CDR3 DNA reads TGTGCCAGCGAGGAGATCTTAACAGCTTCTGAAGCTTTCTTT. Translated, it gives CASEEILTASEAFF.

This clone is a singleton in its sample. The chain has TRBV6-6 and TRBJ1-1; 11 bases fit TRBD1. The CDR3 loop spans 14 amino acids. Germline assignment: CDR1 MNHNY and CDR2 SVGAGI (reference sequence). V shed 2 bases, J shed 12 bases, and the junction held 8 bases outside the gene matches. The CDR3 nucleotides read TGTGCCAGCAGTTACACCGGACAGGGGGCGCGGCCTTTCTTT. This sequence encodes CASSYTGQGARPFF.

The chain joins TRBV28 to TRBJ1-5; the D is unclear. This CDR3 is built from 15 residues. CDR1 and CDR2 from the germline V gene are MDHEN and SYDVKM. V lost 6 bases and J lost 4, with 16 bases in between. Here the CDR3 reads CASSQSDVRNQPQHF. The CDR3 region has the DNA TGTGCCAGCAGCCAATCGGACGTTAGGAATCAGCCCCAGCATTTT.

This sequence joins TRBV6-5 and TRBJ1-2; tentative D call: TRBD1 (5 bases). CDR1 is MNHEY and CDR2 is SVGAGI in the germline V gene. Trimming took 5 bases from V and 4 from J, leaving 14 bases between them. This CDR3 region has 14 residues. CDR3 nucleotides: TGTGCCAGCAGTGAAGGAGGGAGGGGCTATGGCTACACCTTC. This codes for CASSEGGRGYGYTF.

CDR3 region: CACDLGVGFNEQFF. DNA of the CDR3: TGCGCCTGCGACCTGGGGGTCGGCTTCAATGAGCAGTTCTTC. V is TRBV23-1 and J is TRBJ2-1; TRBD1 or TRBD2 may be the D gene (5 bases each). TRBV23-1 is labeled an ORF, and its function is uncertain. V gave up 11 bases and J gave up 6 bases, with 20 bases separating them. CDR3 length: 14 residues.

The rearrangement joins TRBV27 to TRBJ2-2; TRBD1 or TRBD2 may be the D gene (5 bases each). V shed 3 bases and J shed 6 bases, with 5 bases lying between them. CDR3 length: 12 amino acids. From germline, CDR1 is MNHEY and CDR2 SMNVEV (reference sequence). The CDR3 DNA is TGTGCCAGCAGTTTGGGACCCGGGGAGCTGTTTTTT. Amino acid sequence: CASSLGPGELFF.

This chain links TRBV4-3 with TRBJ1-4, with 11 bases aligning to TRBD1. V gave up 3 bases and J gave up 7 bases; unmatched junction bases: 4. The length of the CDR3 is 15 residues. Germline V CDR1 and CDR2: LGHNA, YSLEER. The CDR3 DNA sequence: TGCGCCAGCAGCCAGGACAGGGGGCGGGGTGAAAAACTGTTTTTT. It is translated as CASSQDRGRGEKLFF.

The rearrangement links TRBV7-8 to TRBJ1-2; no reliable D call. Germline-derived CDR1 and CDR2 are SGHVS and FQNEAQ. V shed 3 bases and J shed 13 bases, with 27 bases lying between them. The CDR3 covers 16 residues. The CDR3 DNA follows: TGTGCCAGCAGCTTCATGACGCAGGCCCCGACCTGGACTAGCACCTTC. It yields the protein CASSFMTQAPTWTSTF. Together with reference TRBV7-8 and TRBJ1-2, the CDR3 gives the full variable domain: GAGVSQSPRYKVAKRGQDVALRCDPISGHVSLFWYQQALGQGPEFLTYFQNEAQLDKSGLPSDRFFAERPEGSVSTLKIQRTQQEDSAVYLCASSFMTQAPTWTSTFGSGTRLTVV.

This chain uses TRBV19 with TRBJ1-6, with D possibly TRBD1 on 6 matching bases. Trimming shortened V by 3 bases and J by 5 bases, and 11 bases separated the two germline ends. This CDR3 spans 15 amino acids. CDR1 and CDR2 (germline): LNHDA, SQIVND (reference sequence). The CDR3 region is CASSISDSHNSPLHF. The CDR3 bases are TGTGCCAGTAGTATCTCGGACAGCCATAATTCACCCCTCCACTTT.

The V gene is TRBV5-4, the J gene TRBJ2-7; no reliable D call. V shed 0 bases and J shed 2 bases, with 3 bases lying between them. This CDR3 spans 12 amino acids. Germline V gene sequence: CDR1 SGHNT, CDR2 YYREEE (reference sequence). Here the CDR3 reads CASSLGAYEQYF. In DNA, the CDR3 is TGTGCCAGCAGCTTGGGAGCCTACGAGCAGTACTTC.

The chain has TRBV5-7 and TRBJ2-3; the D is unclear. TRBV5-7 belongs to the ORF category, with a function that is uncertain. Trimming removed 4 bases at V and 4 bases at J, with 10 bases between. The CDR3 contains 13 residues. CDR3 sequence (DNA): TGTGCCAGCAGCATATATGTGCCAGATACGCAGTATTTT. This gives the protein CASSIYVPDTQYF.

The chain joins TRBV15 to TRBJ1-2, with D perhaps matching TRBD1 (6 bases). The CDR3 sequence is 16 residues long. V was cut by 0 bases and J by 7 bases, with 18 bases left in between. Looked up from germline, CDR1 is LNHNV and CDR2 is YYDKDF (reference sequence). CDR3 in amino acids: CATSRDPGARRTGYTF. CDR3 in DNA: TGTGCCACCAGCAGAGACCCAGGGGCAAGACGGACTGGCTACACCTTC.

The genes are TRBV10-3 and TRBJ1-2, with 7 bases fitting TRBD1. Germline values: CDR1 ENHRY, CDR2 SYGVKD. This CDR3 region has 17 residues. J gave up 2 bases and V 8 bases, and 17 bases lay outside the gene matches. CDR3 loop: CAISPSNRGVTNYGYTF. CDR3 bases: TGTGCCATCTCCCCATCGAACAGGGGAGTGACAAACTATGGCTACACCTTC.